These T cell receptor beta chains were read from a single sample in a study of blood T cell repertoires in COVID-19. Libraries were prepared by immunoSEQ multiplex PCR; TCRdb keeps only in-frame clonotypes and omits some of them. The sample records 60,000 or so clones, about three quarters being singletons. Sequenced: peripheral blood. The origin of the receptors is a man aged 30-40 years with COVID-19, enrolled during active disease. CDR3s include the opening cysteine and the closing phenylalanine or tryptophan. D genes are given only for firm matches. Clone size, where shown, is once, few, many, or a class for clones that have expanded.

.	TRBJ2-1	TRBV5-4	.	CASSLWTSSYNEQFF	TGTGCCAGCAGCTTGTGGACATCCTCCTACAATGAGCAGTTCTTC
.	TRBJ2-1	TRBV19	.	CASSIAERDFYDEQFF	TGTGCCAGTAGTATAGCCGAAAGGGACTTCTATGATGAGCAGTTCTTC
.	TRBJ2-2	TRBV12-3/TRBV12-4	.	CASTPRVSGELFF	TGTGCCAGCACCCCACGGGTTTCCGGGGAGCTGTTTTTT
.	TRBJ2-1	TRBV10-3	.	CAISPRGRTNEQFF	TGTGCCATCAGTCCTCGGGGGAGGACCAATGAGCAGTTCTTC
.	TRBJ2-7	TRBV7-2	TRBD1	CASSLRQGPYEQYF	TGTGCCAGCAGCCTGCGACAGGGTCCCTACGAGCAGTACTTC
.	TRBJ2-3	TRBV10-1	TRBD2	CASSKSSGPDTQYF	TGCGCCAGCAGTAAGTCTAGCGGACCAGATACGCAGTATTTT
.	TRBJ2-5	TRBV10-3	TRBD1	CAISEGQGSVGTQYF	TGTGCCATCAGTGAGGGACAGGGGTCCGTTGGGACCCAGTACTTC
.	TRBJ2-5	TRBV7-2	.	CASSLWRDQETQYF	TGTGCCAGCAGCTTATGGAGGGACCAAGAGACCCAGTACTTC
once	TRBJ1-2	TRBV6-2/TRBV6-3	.	CASSYSAAGDGYTF	TGTGCCAGCAGTTACTCGGCAGCAGGGGATGGCTACACCTTC
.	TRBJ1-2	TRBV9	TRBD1	CASSPGQGVNYGYTF	TGTGCCAGCAGCCCGGGACAGGGGGTGAACTATGGCTACACCTTC
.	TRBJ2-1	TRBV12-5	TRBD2	CATREGYNEQFF	TGTGCCACGCGGGAGGGGTACAATGAGCAGTTCTTC
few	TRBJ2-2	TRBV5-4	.	CASSSEVTNTGELFF	TGTGCCAGCAGCTCGGAGGTGACGAACACCGGGGAGCTGTTTTTT
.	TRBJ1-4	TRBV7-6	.	CASSLIPGATNEKLFF	TGTGCCAGCAGCTTAATTCCGGGGGCAACTAATGAAAAACTGTTTTTT
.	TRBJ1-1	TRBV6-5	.	CATNGGVLSGAFF	TGTGCCACAAATGGAGGGGTACTATCGGGAGCTTTCTTT
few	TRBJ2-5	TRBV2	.	CASGPGLYQETQYF	TGTGCCAGCGGGCCGGGACTTTACCAAGAGACCCAGTACTTC
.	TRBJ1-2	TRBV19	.	CASGVVEGSYGYTF	TGTGCCAGTGGGGTCGTTGAGGGATCGTATGGCTACACCTTC
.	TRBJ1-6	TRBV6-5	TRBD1	CASRQGARSPLHF	TGTGCCAGCAGACAGGGGGCACGTTCACCCCTCCACTTT
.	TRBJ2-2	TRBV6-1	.	CASSATWTHPKGGELFF	TGTGCCAGCAGTGCGACCTGGACTCACCCTAAGGGCGGGGAGCTGTTTTTT
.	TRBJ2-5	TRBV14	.	CASSQAVRDYQETQYF	TGTGCCAGCAGCCAAGCAGTCCGGGACTACCAAGAGACCCAGTACTTC
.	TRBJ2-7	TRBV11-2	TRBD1	CASSSTGGGEQYF	TGTGCCAGCAGCTCCACAGGGGGCGGCGAGCAGTACTTC
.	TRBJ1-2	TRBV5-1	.	CASSPRQVPNYGYTF	TGCGCCAGCAGCCCTCGACAAGTTCCTAACTATGGCTACACCTTC
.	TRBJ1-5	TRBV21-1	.	CASSNRNRREPQHF	TGTGCCAGCAGCAATAGGAACAGGCGAGAGCCCCAGCATTTT
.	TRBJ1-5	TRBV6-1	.	CASSGGQTGSNQPQHF	TGTGCCAGCAGTGGCGGGCAGACCGGGAGCAATCAGCCCCAGCATTTT
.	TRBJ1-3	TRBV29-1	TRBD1	CSVATGTGSYGNTIYF	TGCAGCGTTGCAACCGGGACAGGGTCTTACGGAAACACCATATATTTT
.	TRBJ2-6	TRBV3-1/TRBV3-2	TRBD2	CASSWTSGSGANVLTF	TGTGCCAGCAGCTGGACTAGCGGCTCTGGGGCCAACGTCCTGACTTTC
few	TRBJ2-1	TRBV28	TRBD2	CASSFPVAGGDNEQFF	TGTGCCAGCAGTTTCCCGGTTGCGGGGGGGGACAATGAGCAGTTCTTC